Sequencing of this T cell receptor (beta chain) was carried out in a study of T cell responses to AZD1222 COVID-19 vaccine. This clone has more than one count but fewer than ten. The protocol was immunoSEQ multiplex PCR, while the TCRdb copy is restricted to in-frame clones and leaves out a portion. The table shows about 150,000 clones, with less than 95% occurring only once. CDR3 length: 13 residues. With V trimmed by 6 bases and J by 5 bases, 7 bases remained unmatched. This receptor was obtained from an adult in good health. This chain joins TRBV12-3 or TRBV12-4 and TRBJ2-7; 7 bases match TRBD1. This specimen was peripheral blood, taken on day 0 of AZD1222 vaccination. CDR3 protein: CASSLQGSHEQYF. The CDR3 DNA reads TGTGCCAGCAGCTTACAGGGGTCCCACGAGCAGTACTTC.